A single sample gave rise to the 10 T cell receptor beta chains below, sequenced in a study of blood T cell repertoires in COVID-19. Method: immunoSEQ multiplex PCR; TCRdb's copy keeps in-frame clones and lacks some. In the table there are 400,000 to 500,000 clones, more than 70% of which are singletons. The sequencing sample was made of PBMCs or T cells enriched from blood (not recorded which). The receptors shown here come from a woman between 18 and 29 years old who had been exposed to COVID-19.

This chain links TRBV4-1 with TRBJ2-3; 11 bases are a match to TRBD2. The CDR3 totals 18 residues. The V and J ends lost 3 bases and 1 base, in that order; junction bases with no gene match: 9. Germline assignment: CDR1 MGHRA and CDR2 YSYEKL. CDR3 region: CASSQQLTSGEGTDTQYF. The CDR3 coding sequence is TGCGCCAGCAGCCAGCAGCTGACTAGCGGGGAGGGCACAGATACGCAGTATTTT.

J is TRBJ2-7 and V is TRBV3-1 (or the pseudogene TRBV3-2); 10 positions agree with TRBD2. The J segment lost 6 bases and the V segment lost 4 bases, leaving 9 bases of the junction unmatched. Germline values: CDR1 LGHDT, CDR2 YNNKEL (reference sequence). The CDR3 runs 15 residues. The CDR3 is CASSRGASGSSEQYF. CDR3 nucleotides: TGTGCCAGCAGCCGCGGGGCTAGCGGGAGCAGCGAGCAGTACTTC.

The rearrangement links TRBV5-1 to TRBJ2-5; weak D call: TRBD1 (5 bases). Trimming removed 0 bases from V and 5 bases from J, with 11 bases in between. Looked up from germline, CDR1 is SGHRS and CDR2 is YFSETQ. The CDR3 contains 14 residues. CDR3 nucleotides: TGCGCCAGCAGCTTGGTGGCAGGGAAGGAGACCCAGTACTTC. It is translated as CASSLVAGKETQYF.

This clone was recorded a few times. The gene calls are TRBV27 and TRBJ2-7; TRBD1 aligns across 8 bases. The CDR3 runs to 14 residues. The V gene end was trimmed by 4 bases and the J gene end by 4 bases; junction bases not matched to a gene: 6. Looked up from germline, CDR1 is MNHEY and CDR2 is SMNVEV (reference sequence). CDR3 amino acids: CASSSGQGRYEQYF. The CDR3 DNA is TGTGCCAGCAGTTCCGGACAGGGAAGGTACGAGCAGTACTTC.

In nucleotides, the CDR3 is TGTGCCTGGAGTCCGACAGGGGGGACTGAAGCTTTCTTT. Protein sequence: CAWSPTGGTEAFF. The rearrangement links TRBV30 to TRBJ1-1; 9 bases align to TRBD1. This CDR3 comprises 13 residues. Germline V gene sequence: CDR1 GTSNPN, CDR2 SVGIG (reference sequence). Trimming removed 2 bases from V and 5 bases from J; junction bases left unmatched: 3.

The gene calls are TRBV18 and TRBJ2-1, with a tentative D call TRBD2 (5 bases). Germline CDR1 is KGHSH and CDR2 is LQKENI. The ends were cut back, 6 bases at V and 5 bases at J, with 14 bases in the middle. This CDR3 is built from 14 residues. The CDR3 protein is CASSSASRDNEQFF. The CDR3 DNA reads TGTGCCAGCTCCTCGGCCTCGAGGGACAATGAGCAGTTCTTC.

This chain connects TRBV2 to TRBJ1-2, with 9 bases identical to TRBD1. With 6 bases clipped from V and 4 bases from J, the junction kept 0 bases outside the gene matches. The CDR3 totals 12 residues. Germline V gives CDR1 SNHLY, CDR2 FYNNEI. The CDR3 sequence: CASRTGGYGYTF. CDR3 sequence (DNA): TGTGCCAGCAGGACAGGGGGCTATGGCTACACCTTC.

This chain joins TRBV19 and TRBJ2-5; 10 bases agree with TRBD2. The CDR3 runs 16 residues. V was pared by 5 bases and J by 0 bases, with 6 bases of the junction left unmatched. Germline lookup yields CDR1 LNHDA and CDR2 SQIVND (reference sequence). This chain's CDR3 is CASSLSAGGYQETQYF. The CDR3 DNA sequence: TGTGCCAGTAGTCTCTCAGCGGGGGGGTACCAAGAGACCCAGTACTTC.

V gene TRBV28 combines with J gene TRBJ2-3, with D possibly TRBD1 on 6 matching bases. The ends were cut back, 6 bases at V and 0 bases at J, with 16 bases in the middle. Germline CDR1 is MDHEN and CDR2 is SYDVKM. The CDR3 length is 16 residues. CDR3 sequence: CASRPSGAPSTDTQYF. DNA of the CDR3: TGTGCCAGCAGGCCATCAGGGGCTCCTAGCACAGATACGCAGTATTTT.

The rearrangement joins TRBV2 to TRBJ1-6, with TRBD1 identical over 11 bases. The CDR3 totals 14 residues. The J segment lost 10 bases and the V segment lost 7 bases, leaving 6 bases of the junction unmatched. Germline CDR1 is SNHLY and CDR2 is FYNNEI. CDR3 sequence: CASMGQGGGSPLHF. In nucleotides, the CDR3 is TGTGCCAGCATGGGACAGGGGGGAGGCTCACCCCTCCACTTT.